The 20 T cell receptor beta chains below all came from one sample that was sequenced in a study of T cell changes during pregnancy in multiple sclerosis. The repertoire was sequenced with immunoSEQ multiplex PCR; TCRdb's copy has only in-frame clones and lacks some. The sample includes around 36,000 clones, about 92% seen only once; the top ten take 10% to 15%. This material consisted of CD8+ T cells from peripheral blood mononuclear cells, taken in the first trimester of pregnancy. The receptors shown here come from a female donor with multiple sclerosis, enrolled in a pregnancy study.

The chain has TRBV5-1 and TRBJ2-1, with 9 bases that match TRBD1. Germline CDR1 SGHRS, CDR2 YFSETQ. The ends lost 1 base at V and 8 bases at J; junction bases unmatched: 7. This CDR3 spans 15 amino acids. The CDR3 region has the DNA TGCGCCAGCAGCTTGTGGGACAGGGTCTTCGATGAGCAGTTCTTC. This translates into CASSLWDRVFDEQFF.

This clone was recorded only once. This chain connects TRBV5-1 to TRBJ2-7; D is possibly TRBD2 (6 bases). Trimming shortened V by 0 bases and J by 5 bases, and 18 bases separated the two germline ends. CDR1 SGHRS and CDR2 YFSETQ come from the germline V gene. The CDR3 sequence is 16 residues long. CDR3 DNA: TGCGCCAGCAGCTTGGGCTACCGGGAGAACTCAAACGAGCAGTACTTC. As protein: CASSLGYRENSNEQYF.

This sequence joins TRBV4-1 and TRBJ2-3; D gene unclear. In germline, CDR1 is MGHRA, CDR2 YSYEKL. V was clipped by 2 bases and J by 0 bases, with 9 bases between them. The CDR3 runs to 15 residues. The CDR3 sequence: CASSQSSGSTDTQYF. CDR3 DNA: TGCGCCAGCAGCCAATCCTCAGGCAGCACAGATACGCAGTATTTT.

The chain links TRBV7-9 to TRBJ2-1; no definite D call. CDR3 length equals 14 residues. From germline, CDR1 is SEHNR and CDR2 FQNEAQ (reference sequence). The V end was cut by 4 bases, the J end by 0 bases, with 7 bases between. The chain's CDR3 is CASSSTDSYNEQFF. The CDR3 bases are TGTGCCAGCAGCTCTACCGACTCCTACAATGAGCAGTTCTTC.

This clone has only one observation. The chain is built from TRBV25-1 and TRBJ2-7; 9 bases are shared with TRBD2. The CDR3 has 17 residues. V was pared by 2 bases and J by 5 bases, with 13 bases of the junction left unmatched. CDR1 and CDR2 from the germline V gene are MGHDK and SYGVNS. The CDR3 DNA sequence: TGTGCCAGCAGTGAAGTCAGGGGCGGGGGACTAGCACACGAGCAGTACTTC. Translating it yields CASSEVRGGGLAHEQYF.

The chain uses TRBV11-2 and TRBJ2-7; weak D call: TRBD1 (6 bases). Trimming cost V 2 bases and J 5 bases, with 16 bases left between them. Germline values: CDR1 SGHAT, CDR2 FQNNGV. The CDR3 runs 15 residues. CDR3 DNA sequence: TGTGCCAGCAGCTTATCCCCTTTGACAGGAAACGAGCAGTACTTC. Protein: CASSLSPLTGNEQYF.

The V and J genes are TRBV7-9 and TRBJ2-2; D is unresolved. Germline V gene data show CDR1 as SEHNR and CDR2 as FQNEAQ (reference sequence). The V gene lost 8 bases and the J gene lost 0 bases, with 7 bases spanning the gap. This CDR3 is 13 amino acids long. The CDR3 reads CASSGSNTGELFF. CDR3 coding DNA: TGTGCCAGCTCCGGGTCGAACACCGGGGAGCTGTTTTTT.

The rearrangement joins TRBV11-3 to TRBJ2-1; 9 nucleotides match TRBD2. This CDR3 is built from 14 residues. With V trimmed by 5 bases and J by 9 bases, 8 bases remained unmatched. Germline V gene sequence: CDR1 SGHNT, CDR2 YENEEA. In DNA, the CDR3 is TGTGCCAGCAGCCCCGGGACTAGCTCAGGTGAGCAGTTCTTC. Translation: CASSPGTSSGEQFF.

V usage is TRBV13 and J usage is TRBJ2-5, with 8 bases matching TRBD2. J gave up 4 bases and V 5 bases, and 9 bases lay outside the gene matches. The CDR3 spans 15 residues. CDR1 and CDR2 (germline): PRHDT, FYEKMQ (reference sequence). The CDR3 loop reads CASSVPGLVRETQYF. For the CDR3, the DNA is TGTGCCAGCAGCGTCCCGGGACTAGTTCGAGAGACCCAGTACTTC.

This clone was seen only once. The chain links TRBV5-8 to TRBJ1-2, with D possibly matching TRBD1 (5 bases). The CDR3 runs to 14 residues. V was cut by 4 bases and J by 8 bases, with 18 bases left in between. In germline, CDR1 is SGHTS, CDR2 YDEGEE. The CDR3: CASSGGTVRKGYTF. DNA of the CDR3: TGTGCCAGCAGCGGAGGGACGGTCCGAAAGGGCTACACCTTC.

The chain employs TRBV5-1 and TRBJ1-2, with D perhaps TRBD1 (5 bases). Germline-derived CDR1 and CDR2 are SGHRS and YFSETQ. CDR3 length: 15 amino acids. V lost 0 bases and J lost 0, with 9 bases in between. Here the CDR3 reads CASSLAGGANYGYTF. CDR3 in DNA: TGCGCCAGCAGCTTGGCCGGAGGGGCTAACTATGGCTACACCTTC.

Here the CDR3 DNA reads TGTGCCAGCGGTTGGACAAAGAACACTGAAGCTTTCTTT. Protein sequence: CASGWTKNTEAFF. The V call is TRBV6-6, the J call TRBJ1-1; a possible D gene is TRBD1 (5 bases). The length of the CDR3 is 13 residues. Germline CDR1 is MNHNY and CDR2 is SVGAGI (reference sequence). Trimming removed 8 bases from V and 1 base from J, with 11 bases in between.

This clone has a single count. This chain connects TRBV5-1 to TRBJ1-2, with D possibly being TRBD1 (5 bases). Germline V gives CDR1 SGHRS, CDR2 YFSETQ. The CDR3 covers 15 residues. V gave up 4 bases and J gave up 11 bases, with 24 bases separating them. The CDR3 loop reads CASSVGRQSPGGYTF. CDR3 nucleotides: TGCGCCAGCAGCGTGGGACGGCAATCCCCGGGGGGATACACCTTC.

This rearrangement joins TRBV7-9 to TRBJ1-1; D might be TRBD1 (5 bases). The CDR3 has 13 amino acids. Trimming removed 4 bases from V and 6 bases from J, with 12 bases in between. Germline loops: CDR1 SEHNR, CDR2 FQNEAQ (reference sequence). CDR3 bases: TGTGCCAGCAGCTCCCGGGGGAGCGCTGAAGCTTTCTTT. This encodes CASSSRGSAEAFF.

This chain uses TRBV4-1 with TRBJ2-3; possibly TRBD2 for D (6 bases). Germline loops: CDR1 MGHRA, CDR2 YSYEKL. V lost 1 base, J lost 0 bases, and 11 bases lay in between. The CDR3 is 16 residues long. As DNA, the CDR3 is TGCGCCAGCAGCCAAGGACTAGGCCCTAGCACAGATACGCAGTATTTT. It translates to CASSQGLGPSTDTQYF.

The V and J genes are TRBV19 and TRBJ1-5; D uncertain. The germline V gene has CDR1 LNHDA and CDR2 SQIVND (reference sequence). The CDR3 runs to 12 residues. Trimming cost V 3 bases and J 6 bases, with 6 bases left between them. CDR3 in DNA: TGTGCCAGTAGTATTATCCCTCAGCCCCAGCATTTT. It yields the protein CASSIIPQPQHF.

This clone is judged large. The rearrangement links TRBV4-1 to TRBJ1-3; D gene uncertain. V shed 8 bases and J shed 0 bases, with 14 bases lying between them. The CDR3 spans 15 residues. Germline CDR1 is MGHRA and CDR2 is YSYEKL. This chain's CDR3 is CASATSRGSGNTIYF. CDR3 DNA: TGCGCCAGCGCCACTTCGCGGGGCTCTGGAAACACCATATATTTT.

This chain joins TRBV15 and TRBJ1-4; TRBD1 might be the D (5 bases). This CDR3 contains 15 residues. CDR1 LNHNV and CDR2 YYDKDF come from the germline V gene (reference sequence). The germline V and J ends were trimmed by 0 bases and 6 bases, with 11 bases remaining between them. CDR3 DNA: TGTGCCACCAGCAGAGATGTAATAGGGGATGAAAAACTGTTTTTT. Translation gives CATSRDVIGDEKLFF.

This chain joins TRBV2 and TRBJ1-2; D remains unclear. Trimming stripped 3 bases from V and 0 bases from J, with 11 bases between. Looked up from germline, CDR1 is SNHLY and CDR2 is FYNNEI. CDR3 length: 15 amino acids. Here the CDR3 reads CASSDVTDPNYGYTF. As DNA, the CDR3 is TGTGCCAGCAGTGATGTGACTGATCCTAACTATGGCTACACCTTC.

V is TRBV13 and J is TRBJ1-4; D possibly corresponds to TRBD1 (6 bases). The CDR3 spans 14 residues. CDR1 PRHDT and CDR2 FYEKMQ come from the germline V gene (reference sequence). Trimming took off 5 bases at V and 0 bases at J, with 7 bases between the two ends. The CDR3 loop reads CASSGQSTNEKLFF. The CDR3 DNA follows: TGTGCCAGCAGCGGACAGTCAACTAATGAAAAACTGTTTTTT. Variable domain in full (rest from reference TRBV13 and TRBJ1-4): AAGVIQSPRHLIKEKRETATLKCYPIPRHDTVYWYQQGPGQDPQFLISFYEKMQSDKGSIPDRFSAQQFSDYHSELNMSSLELGDSALYFCASSGQSTNEKLFFGSGTQLSVL.